The 7 T cell receptor beta chains given below trace back to one sample, sequenced in a study of cytomegalovirus exposure and HLA in healthy donors. Primers included in the PCR were 60 Vbeta and 13 Jbeta primers. Sequencing used immunoSEQ multiplex PCR; TCRdb keeps in-frame clones, though not all of them. The sample gives 90,000 to 110,000 clones, 12% to 15% of which show up once; 0.83% is in the top ten. The sample comprised PBMCs. These receptors originate from a female donor in good health and CMV-seronegative.

This clone turned up a few times. V and J are TRBV25-1 and TRBJ2-7; TRBD1 matches at 7 bases. The CDR3 consists of 15 residues. CDR1 and CDR2 from the germline V gene are MGHDK and SYGVNS. The ends lost 3 bases at V and 7 bases at J; junction bases unmatched: 12. The CDR3 region has the DNA TGTGCCAGCAGTGAGACAGGGAGTCTGGAAAGGGAGCAGTACTTC. Protein: CASSETGSLEREQYF.

This clone was seen a handful of times. This rearrangement joins TRBV27 to TRBJ2-2, with 7 bases identical to TRBD2. The germline gives CDR1 MNHEY, CDR2 SMNVEV (reference sequence). This CDR3 spans 15 amino acids. Trimming at V came to 3 bases and at J to 7 bases, leaving 8 bases not matched to a gene. CDR3 protein: CASSFQRDGNGELFF. In DNA form, the CDR3 reads TGTGCCAGCAGTTTCCAGCGGGACGGGAACGGGGAGCTGTTTTTT.

This clone has more than one count but fewer than ten. The rearrangement links TRBV27 to TRBJ2-1; 7 bases are shared with TRBD1. V lost 6 bases and J lost 0; bases outside the gene matches: 5. The germline gives CDR1 MNHEY, CDR2 SMNVEV (reference sequence). The CDR3 has 15 amino acids. The CDR3 protein is CASSTGDSSYNEQFF. CDR3 in DNA: TGTGCCAGCAGCACAGGGGACAGCTCCTACAATGAGCAGTTCTTC.

J is TRBJ2-1 and V is TRBV7-6; 10 nucleotides align to TRBD2. Losses at the gene ends were 5 bases for V and 4 bases for J; bases not matched to a gene: 5. Germline CDR1 SGHVS, CDR2 FNYEAQ. The CDR3 loop spans 15 amino acids. CDR3 sequence: CASSALAGGYNEQFF. CDR3 sequence (DNA): TGTGCCAGCAGCGCCTTAGCGGGGGGATACAATGAGCAGTTCTTC.

V gene TRBV19 combines with J gene TRBJ2-1, with TRBD2 identical over 11 bases. Unmatched junction bases numbered 6, after V lost 5 bases and J lost 6 bases. The CDR3 loop spans 15 amino acids. Per the germline V gene, CDR1 is LNHDA and CDR2 is SQIVND (reference sequence). Here the CDR3 reads CASSVSGRAFNEQFF. For the CDR3, the DNA is TGTGCCAGTAGTGTTAGCGGGAGGGCCTTCAATGAGCAGTTCTTC.

This clone was detected a few times. This sequence joins TRBV7-8 and TRBJ2-1; D not resolved. This CDR3 is 15 amino acids long. Germline lookup yields CDR1 SGHVS and CDR2 FQNEAQ. Trimming pared 0 bases from V and 9 bases from J, leaving 15 bases between. DNA of the CDR3: TGTGCCAGCAGCTTAGCGTTTCCGGAGAGTGGTGAGCAGTTCTTC. Protein sequence: CASSLAFPESGEQFF.

The chain has TRBV5-1 and TRBJ1-5; D gene unclear. The V gene's germline CDR1 is SGHRS and CDR2 YFSETQ. The CDR3 is 14 residues long. Between the trimmed V and J ends, which lost 2 bases and 5 bases, there was a span of 11 bases. The CDR3 region has the DNA TGCGCCAGCAGCTTATCGGGGAGAGATCAGCCCCAGCATTTT. Amino acid sequence: CASSLSGRDQPQHF.